Below are 31 T cell receptor beta chains sequenced from a single sample in a study of CD8 T cells in ankylosing spondylitis (dated by TCRdb to about 2017). The library was generated by 5' RACE. The reads were generated on an Illumina HiSeq 2500. In TCRdb, the public reads were trimmed at Q25 with fastp and aligned with MiXCR, with productive beta chains retained. For every CDR3 protein sequence, its rows merge into one entry that carries the most common genes and DNA. This sample has about 300,000 distinct CDR3 sequences in its table, and around 10% of those were observed once. The ten biggest clones cover around 10% of the sample. The sequencing sample was made of blood, either unsorted or a sorted T cell fraction (not recorded which). The source of these receptors is a female donor with ankylosing spondylitis or in good health (not recorded which).

The chain combines TRBV5-1 with TRBJ1-1, with 9 bases fitting TRBD1. Germline trimming cut 2 bases from V and 0 bases from J; bases unmatched to any gene: 8. CDR3 length: 17 amino acids. The germline V gene has CDR1 SGHRS and CDR2 YFSETQ. The DNA for the CDR3 is TGCGCCAGCAGCTTTGTCCCGGGACAGGGAATGAACACTGAAGCTTTCTTT. It encodes CASSFVPGQGMNTEAFF.

The chain couples TRBV18 to TRBJ2-7; D not resolved. Germline V lookup: CDR1 KGHSH, CDR2 LQKENI. This CDR3 has 15 amino acids. Trimming took off 4 bases at V and 3 bases at J, with 16 bases between the two ends. The CDR3 bases are TGTGCCAGCTCACAACCTAGGGCCAGAGTCTACGAGCAGTACTTC. This sequence encodes CASSQPRARVYEQYF.

The chain has TRBV5-6 and TRBJ2-5; D might be TRBD1 (5 bases). V dropped 1 base and J dropped 5 bases, with 15 bases sitting between them. This CDR3 is 15 amino acids long. CDR1 is SGHDT and CDR2 is YYEEEE in the germline V gene. In nucleotides, the CDR3 is TGTGCCAGCAGCTTGCGACAGCCGGGTGCCGAGACCCAGTACTTC. It specifies CASSLRQPGAETQYF.

This clonotype came up a few times. V gene TRBV29-1 combines with J gene TRBJ1-2; no reliable D call. The CDR3 has 14 residues. Germline V gene lookup returns CDR1 SQVTM and CDR2 ANQGSEA. The germline V and J ends were trimmed by 6 bases and 2 bases, with 16 bases remaining between them. CDR3 loop: CSVRRFSDNYGYTF. In nucleotides, the CDR3 is TGCAGCGTAAGGAGGTTCTCAGACAACTATGGCTACACCTTC.

This clonotype has only a few counts. The chain couples TRBV5-1 to TRBJ2-7, with TRBD1 as a possible D gene (6 bases). This CDR3 spans 16 amino acids. V was trimmed by 4 bases and J by 0 bases, leaving 17 bases between them. Germline CDR1 reads SGHRS; CDR2 reads YFSETQ. The CDR3 spells CASSEPTGTYSYEQYF. CDR3 nucleotide sequence: TGCGCCAGCAGCGAACCAACCGGGACATACTCCTACGAGCAGTACTTC.

On this clonotype itself: An end of the junction differs from the germline gene, which may be a read error. The genes are TRBV28 and TRBJ1-1; D remains unclear. Germline CDR1 is MDHEN and CDR2 is SYDVKM. This CDR3 has 12 amino acids. The CDR3 DNA follows: TGTGCCAGCAGTTGGATGAACACTGAAGCTTCCTTT. Translation gives CASSWMNTEASF.

The chain employs TRBV7-2 and TRBJ2-7; the D gene is possibly TRBD2 (6 bases). The CDR3 contains 15 residues. Germline values: CDR1 SGHTA, CDR2 FQGNSA. V was clipped by 1 base and J by 3 bases, with 13 bases between them. The CDR3 coding sequence is TGTGCCAGCAGCTTAGGGGAGGTACAGCTCTACGAGCAGTACTTC. As protein: CASSLGEVQLYEQYF.

This clonotype was detected a few times. The chain carries TRBV5-5 and TRBJ2-7, with 9 bases that match TRBD2. V lost 1 base and J lost 7; bases outside the gene matches: 9. There are 15 residues in the CDR3. Germline values: CDR1 SGHKS, CDR2 YYEKEE (reference sequence). The CDR3 coding sequence is TGTGCCAGCAGCTTGATGGCTAGCGGGATGGGGGAGCAGTACTTC. Its translation: CASSLMASGMGEQYF.

This clonotype appeared many times. This chain connects TRBV20-1 to TRBJ2-3; 11 nucleotides agree with TRBD2. With V trimmed by 5 bases and J by 0 bases, 1 base remained unmatched. Germline V lookup: CDR1 DFQATT, CDR2 SNEGSKA (reference sequence). This CDR3 is built from 14 residues. CDR3 sequence (DNA): TGCAGTGCTTGGACTAGCGGGAGCACAGATACGCAGTATTTT. It is translated as CSAWTSGSTDTQYF.

This clonotype was observed many times. The chain uses TRBV12-3 or TRBV12-4 and TRBJ1-2; D unresolved. V shed 1 base and J shed 4 bases, with 13 bases lying between them. CDR3 size: 15 residues. The CDR3 DNA reads TGTGCCAGCAGTTTAGAAATTGCAGTAACCTATGGCTACACCTTC. It codes for CASSLEIAVTYGYTF.

This clonotype was seen ten or more times. V is TRBV2 and J is TRBJ2-7; weak D call: TRBD1 (6 bases). Germline CDR1 SNHLY, CDR2 FYNNEI. The CDR3 is 16 residues long. V was clipped by 4 bases and J by 3 bases, with 19 bases between them. CDR3 DNA sequence: TGTGCCAGCAGTGTGTCCCCCACAGGGATGGACTACGAGCAGTACTTC. This sequence encodes CASSVSPTGMDYEQYF.

This chain connects TRBV20-1 to TRBJ2-3, with 7 bases lining up with TRBD1. V shed 7 bases and J 0 bases; nucleotides not matched to a gene: 4. The CDR3 extends over 13 amino acids. From germline, CDR1 is DFQATT and CDR2 SNEGSKA (reference sequence). The CDR3 here is CSEGAPSTDTQYF. The CDR3 DNA follows: TGCAGTGAGGGGGCCCCTAGCACAGATACGCAGTATTTT.

This clonotype was detected once. This may come from a read error, since a much larger clone is one base off. The rearrangement uses TRBV5-1 and TRBJ2-3; D assignment may be TRBD1 or TRBD2 (5 bases each). The CDR3 totals 14 residues. Germline V lookup: CDR1 SGHRS, CDR2 YFSETQ. V was shortened by 7 bases and J by 2 bases, with 14 bases between the two germline ends. The CDR3 nucleotides read TGCGCCAGCTCGGGGACCTTTGTCACAGATACGCAGTATTTT. The encoded protein is CASSGTFVTDTQYF.

This clonotype was picked up many times. The rearrangement joins TRBV20-1 to TRBJ1-6; TRBD1 is a possible D gene (5 bases). This CDR3 comprises 15 residues. The V gene's germline CDR1 is DFQATT and CDR2 SNEGSKA (reference sequence). Trimming stripped 2 bases from V and 5 bases from J, with 13 bases between. CDR3 bases: TGCAGTGCTAGACCCTGGGGGGGTGATAATTCACCCCTCCACTTT. Translated, it gives CSARPWGGDNSPLHF.

In this sample, this clonotype turned up a few times. The genes are TRBV19 and TRBJ2-1; 7 bases line up with TRBD2. This CDR3 region has 18 residues. Germline V gene sequence: CDR1 LNHDA, CDR2 SQIVND (reference sequence). V lost 3 bases and J lost 0; bases outside the gene matches: 11. The CDR3 sequence is CASSMGLPLGRSYNEQFF. The CDR3 nucleotides are TGTGCCAGTAGTATGGGACTACCACTTGGACGCTCCTACAATGAGCAGTTCTTC. Based on the CDR3 plus reference TRBV19 and TRBJ2-1, the full variable domain is DGGITQSPKYLFRKEGQNVTLSCEQNLNHDAMYWYRQDPGQGLRLIYYSQIVNDFQKGDIAEGYSVSREKKESFPLTVTSAQKNPTAFYLCASSMGLPLGRSYNEQFFGPGTRLTVL.

In this sample, this clonotype turned up many times. This rearrangement joins TRBV12-3 or TRBV12-4 to TRBJ2-2; no clear D. Trimming took off 3 bases at V and 4 bases at J, with 6 bases between the two ends. The CDR3 covers 13 residues. CDR3 nucleotides: TGTGCCAGCAGTTTGACTCCCACCGGGGAGCTGTTTTTT. Protein product: CASSLTPTGELFF.

In this sample, this clonotype turned up a few times. The rearrangement joins TRBV27 to TRBJ2-7; D is undetermined. V was shortened by 3 bases and J by 3 bases, with 9 bases between the two germline ends. The CDR3 is made up of 13 amino acids. CDR1 is MNHEY, CDR2 SMNVEV, per germline (reference sequence). CDR3 DNA sequence: TGTGCCAGCAGTTTCACGCAGAACTACGAGCAGTACTTC. This encodes CASSFTQNYEQYF.

This clonotype has at least ten counts. CDR3: CASSLGHSVDTQYF. Here the CDR3 DNA reads TGCGCCAGCAGCTTAGGGCATTCAGTAGATACGCAGTATTTT. The chain employs TRBV5-1 and TRBJ2-3; D gene ambiguous. The germline V and J ends were trimmed by 2 bases and 5 bases, with 12 bases remaining between them. The CDR3 extends over 14 amino acids. The germline V gene has CDR1 SGHRS and CDR2 YFSETQ.

In this sample, this clonotype turned up many times. This rearrangement joins TRBV27 to TRBJ2-1; D possibly corresponds to TRBD2 (5 bases). CDR1 and CDR2 from the germline V gene are MNHEY and SMNVEV (reference sequence). This CDR3 has 15 amino acids. Deletions cut 7 bases from V and 3 bases from J, with 16 bases between. CDR3 coding DNA: TGTGCCAGCACCTCCAGGACGAGCGGCTACAATGAGCAGTTCTTC. It is translated as CASTSRTSGYNEQFF.

This clonotype was seen many times. V is TRBV10-3 and J is TRBJ2-3; 7 bases line up with TRBD2. Germline V gives CDR1 ENHRY, CDR2 SYGVKD. Trimming cost V 3 bases and J 5 bases; bases outside gene matches: 14. CDR3 length: 17 residues. The CDR3 loop is CAISDSREGPSGDTQYF. The CDR3 bases are TGTGCCATCAGTGACTCGAGGGAGGGCCCTTCAGGAGATACGCAGTATTTT.

This clonotype was counted many times. The chain combines TRBV20-1 with TRBJ2-1; D gene unclear. V was pared by 6 bases and J by 1 base, with 7 bases between. This CDR3 spans 12 amino acids. CDR1 is DFQATT, CDR2 SNEGSKA, per germline (reference sequence). The CDR3 sequence: CSAALSYNEQFF. The DNA for the CDR3 is TGCAGTGCCGCCCTATCCTACAATGAGCAGTTCTTC.

This clonotype was detected ten times or more. The V call is TRBV18, the J call TRBJ2-7; the D gene could be TRBD1 or TRBD2 (5 bases each). Germline V CDR1 and CDR2: KGHSH, LQKENI. This CDR3 is 14 amino acids long. The V end was cut by 2 bases, the J end by 2 bases, with 10 bases between. The CDR3 sequence is CASSPGTIAYEQYF. The CDR3 coding sequence is TGTGCCAGCTCACCAGGGACCATCGCCTACGAGCAGTACTTC.

This clonotype was seen at least ten times. The CDR3 reads CATSDLAGGKSTDTQYF. Written as DNA, the CDR3 is TGTGCCACCAGTGATTTAGCTGGCGGGAAAAGCACAGATACGCAGTATTTT. The chain links TRBV24-1 to TRBJ2-3; D perhaps matches TRBD2 (6 bases). There are 17 residues in the CDR3. V was pared by 1 base and J by 0 bases, with 13 bases between. Germline assignment: CDR1 KGHDR and CDR2 SFDVKD.

This clonotype has at least ten counts. The J gene is TRBJ2-3, the V gene TRBV12-3 or TRBV12-4; the match to TRBD2 covers 11 bases. CDR3 length: 17 amino acids. J was trimmed by 0 bases and V by 6 bases; bases with no gene match: 8. CDR3 in DNA: TGTGCCAGCAGGCCCCGGACTAGCGGGTACAGCACAGATACGCAGTATTTT. This codes for CASRPRTSGYSTDTQYF.

The table lists this clonotype with many counts. This CDR3 is CASSHRNTGELFF. The CDR3 bases are TGTGCCAGCAGCCACAGGAACACCGGGGAGCTGTTTTTT. The V and J genes are TRBV5-6 and TRBJ2-2; D not resolved. V lost 4 bases, J lost 1 base, and 5 bases lay in between. Germline lookup yields CDR1 SGHDT and CDR2 YYEEEE. The CDR3 runs to 13 residues.

There are many counts of this clonotype. V usage is TRBV3-1 and J usage is TRBJ1-6; D uncertain. The CDR3 is 12 amino acids. With 0 bases removed from V and 9 bases from J, the gap between germline ends came to 3 bases. The germline V gene has CDR1 LGHDT and CDR2 YNNKEL (reference sequence). The CDR3 coding sequence is TGTGCCAGCAGCCAAGAACCTTCACCCCTCCACTTT. Translation gives CASSQEPSPLHF.

This clonotype was counted at least ten times. The gene calls are TRBV24-1 and TRBJ2-1, with 10 positions matching TRBD2. J lost 7 bases, V lost 0 bases, and 2 bases had no gene match. The length of the CDR3 is 15 residues. Per the germline V gene, CDR1 is KGHDR and CDR2 is SFDVKD. CDR3 region: CATSDLPSGRNEQFF. The CDR3 nucleotides are TGTGCCACCAGTGATTTGCCTAGCGGGAGAAATGAGCAGTTCTTC.

The sample holds many counts of this clonotype. V and J are TRBV20-1 and TRBJ1-1; tentative D call: TRBD1 (5 bases). The CDR3 runs 14 residues. The V gene's germline CDR1 is DFQATT and CDR2 SNEGSKA (reference sequence). V dropped 0 bases and J dropped 1 base, with 9 bases sitting between them. The chain's CDR3 is CSARDQGRNTEAFF. In DNA, the CDR3 is TGCAGTGCTAGAGATCAGGGAAGGAACACTGAAGCTTTCTTT.

In its sample, this clonotype was seen a few times. CDR3 sequence reads: CASSSNGRLLRGYTF. In DNA form, the CDR3 reads TGTGCCAGCAGCTCTAACGGGAGATTACTGCGGGGCTACACCTTC. This chain connects TRBV5-8 to TRBJ1-2, with D unresolved. Germline loops: CDR1 SGHTS, CDR2 YDEGEE. The length of the CDR3 is 15 residues. V shed 3 bases and J shed 8 bases, with 20 bases lying between them.

This clonotype was seen many times. The chain links TRBV20-1 to TRBJ2-3, with 9 bases lining up with TRBD2. The CDR3 runs 14 residues. Germline assignment: CDR1 DFQATT and CDR2 SNEGSKA (reference sequence). CDR3 coding DNA: TGCACCGCTGGGCGGGAGGGTAGCACAGATACGCAGTATTTT. Protein product: CTAGREGSTDTQYF.

The chain is built from TRBV5-1 and TRBJ2-2; the D is unclear. CDR3 length: 15 amino acids. V lost 0 bases, J lost 1 base, and 7 bases lay in between. Germline CDR1 is SGHRS and CDR2 is YFSETQ. CDR3 sequence reads: CASSLDWVNTGELFF. CDR3 DNA: TGCGCCAGCAGCTTGGACTGGGTGAACACCGGGGAGCTGTTTTTT.